This TCR beta chain was obtained from a study of blood T cell repertoires in COVID-19. In the study overall: Italy, Spain and the United States were the sources of the convalescent and acute COVID-19 samples. Sources were T cells, B-cell-depleted T cells, or PBMCs; the material itself was cDNA or gDNA.

Per the original methods: Estimated nucleated cell counts came from reference gene primer amplification. The method was immunoSEQ multiplex PCR; TCRdb's version includes in-frame clones alone and lacks a portion of them. The DNA was the basis for D and trimming; V, J and clone size are from that table. Of about 250,000 clones detected, roughly 88% appear once; the ten largest clones hold about 1.3%. Trimming at V came to 3 bases and at J to 6 bases, leaving 5 bases not matched to a gene. Germline V gene data show CDR1 as MNHEY and CDR2 as SMNVEV (reference sequence). The CDR3 loop spans 15 amino acids.

The sample was peripheral blood. The clonotype originates from a man older than 75 with acute or convalescent COVID-19. V gene TRBV27 combines with J gene TRBJ2-7; 13 bases align to TRBD2. CDR3 amino acids: CASSFGLAGDGEQYF. Here the CDR3 DNA reads TGTGCCAGCAGTTTTGGACTAGCGGGAGACGGCGAGCAGTACTTC.